A single sample is the source of the 11 T cell receptor beta chains below, sequenced in a study of cytotoxic CD8 clonotypes in ibrutinib-treated CLL (dated by TCRdb to the early 2020s). Library method: the immunoSEQ multiplex PCR assay. TCRdb retrieved this table from immuneACCESS and kept in-frame rearrangements only. Not all clones are present; in checked studies, unresolved V genes account for under half, and no reason is known for the remainder. In all, the sample holds approximately 140,000 clones, and around three quarters of those were seen once. Of the sample, 25% to 30% falls within the top ten clones. The intended sense of this specimen's time point label: about eleven months on ibrutinib. This material consisted of PBMCs, taken after 12 months of ibrutinib treatment. The receptors here all came from a human donor with chronic lymphocytic leukemia.

This rearrangement joins TRBV7-8 to TRBJ2-7, with 7 bases lining up with TRBD1. Germline V gene lookup returns CDR1 SGHVS and CDR2 FQNEAQ. The CDR3 consists of 15 residues. Losses at the gene ends were 4 bases for V and 8 bases for J; bases not matched to a gene: 14. The CDR3 nucleotides read TGTGCCAGCAGCTCGACCGGGACAGTCATTGGAAAGCAGTACTTC. This translates into CASSSTGTVIGKQYF.

The chain carries TRBV30 and TRBJ1-6; D is unresolved. V lost 1 base, J lost 7 bases, and 8 bases lay in between. Germline lookup yields CDR1 GTSNPN and CDR2 SVGIG (reference sequence). The CDR3 is 13 amino acids. The CDR3 region is CAWSGGGNSPLHF. The CDR3, as DNA: TGTGCCTGGAGTGGGGGAGGGAATTCACCCCTCCACTTT.

The chain links TRBV7-8 to TRBJ1-5; D gene unclear. Germline V gene data show CDR1 as SGHVS and CDR2 as FQNEAQ. CDR3 length: 21 residues. The V gene lost 4 bases and the J gene lost 2 bases, with 30 bases spanning the gap. The CDR3 here is CASSSKDEGKLEYLGNQPQHF. In DNA, the CDR3 is TGTGCCAGCAGCTCCAAGGACGAGGGAAAGCTTGAGTACTTAGGCAATCAGCCCCAGCATTTT.

The chain employs TRBV9 and TRBJ2-2; D gene ambiguous. Per germline, CDR1 SGDLS and CDR2 YYNGEE. The CDR3 is made up of 16 amino acids. V shed 0 bases and J shed 4 bases, with 13 bases lying between them. The CDR3 DNA follows: TGTGCCAGCAGCGTAGATCCGGTATCAGGCACCGGGGAGCTGTTTTTT. Its protein is CASSVDPVSGTGELFF.

This chain uses TRBV19 with TRBJ2-3; no clear D gene. The germline gives CDR1 LNHDA, CDR2 SQIVND (reference sequence). The CDR3 consists of 13 residues. Trimming removed 7 bases at V and 2 bases at J, with 10 bases between. The CDR3 coding sequence is TGTGCCAGTAAAACAGTATACACAGATACGCAGTATTTT. It codes for CASKTVYTDTQYF.

V is TRBV5-1 and J is TRBJ2-5; the D is unclear. Germline assignment: CDR1 SGHRS and CDR2 YFSETQ. The CDR3 has 11 amino acids. The ends were cut back, 4 bases at V and 1 base at J, with 2 bases in the middle. In DNA, the CDR3 is TGCGCCAGCAGCAGCCAAGAGACCCAGTACTTC. It codes for CASSSQETQYF. Based on the CDR3 plus reference TRBV5-1 and TRBJ2-5, the full variable domain is KAGVTQTPRYLIKTRGQQVTLSCSPISGHRSVSWYQQTPGQGLQFLFEYFSETQRNKGNFPGRFSGRQFSNSRSEMNVSTLELGDSALYLCASSSQETQYFGPGTRLLVL.

This chain connects TRBV30 to TRBJ1-3, with 8 bases lining up with TRBD1. V was pared by 5 bases and J by 0 bases, with 3 bases of the junction left unmatched. This CDR3 spans 14 amino acids. Germline V CDR1 and CDR2: GTSNPN, SVGIG (reference sequence). The CDR3 spells CAWSTGGSGNTIYF. In nucleotides, the CDR3 is TGTGCCTGGTCAACAGGGGGCTCTGGAAACACCATATATTTT.

V is TRBV19 and J is TRBJ2-1; 13 positions match TRBD2. Germline values: CDR1 LNHDA, CDR2 SQIVND (reference sequence). The V segment lost 9 bases and the J segment 7 bases; nucleotides outside the gene matches: 9. This CDR3 region has 15 residues. The CDR3 region is CASLPGLAGTNEQFF. The CDR3, as DNA: TGTGCCAGCCTTCCGGGACTAGCGGGAACTAATGAGCAGTTCTTC. Complete variable domain (other parts from reference TRBV19 and TRBJ2-1): DGGITQSPKYLFRKEGQNVTLSCEQNLNHDAMYWYRQDPGQGLRLIYYSQIVNDFQKGDIAEGYSVSREKKESFPLTVTSAQKNPTAFYLCASLPGLAGTNEQFFGPGTRLTVL.

The chain couples TRBV5-4 to TRBJ1-1, with TRBD1 identical over 11 bases. Germline V lookup: CDR1 SGHNT, CDR2 YYREEE (reference sequence). The CDR3 is 16 residues long. V gave up 2 bases and J gave up 1 base; unmatched junction bases: 4. CDR3 loop: CASSFPGTGGNTEAFF. CDR3 DNA sequence: TGTGCCAGCAGCTTTCCCGGGACAGGGGGGAACACTGAAGCTTTCTTT.

This chain connects TRBV15 to TRBJ2-1; 8 bases map to TRBD2. This CDR3 spans 13 amino acids. Germline assignment: CDR1 LNHNV and CDR2 YYDKDF (reference sequence). Trimming cost V 5 bases and J 10 bases; bases outside gene matches: 7. The CDR3 DNA sequence: TGTGCCACCAGCGGGACGACTAGCGACGAGCAGTTCTTC. It yields the protein CATSGTTSDEQFF.

This chain connects TRBV18 to TRBJ2-7; TRBD1 matches at 7 bases. The CDR3 is made up of 15 amino acids. V trimming: 2 bases; J trimming: 4 bases; junction bases outside the gene matches: 8. Germline CDR1 KGHSH, CDR2 LQKENI. CDR3 nucleotide sequence: TGTGCCAGCTCACCAGGAGAAGGGGGCAAGTACGAGCAGTACTTC. Translating it yields CASSPGEGGKYEQYF.